The 29 T cell receptor beta chains presented below share a single source sample, sequenced in a study of T cell responses to AZD1222 COVID-19 vaccine. The protocol was immunoSEQ multiplex PCR, while the TCRdb copy is restricted to in-frame clones and leaves out a portion. The data show around 200,000 clones, with around 90% seen just once and 0.95% to 1% held by the top ten. The sequences come from peripheral blood, collected on day 0 of AZD1222 vaccination. These receptors were collected from an adult in good health.

This sequence joins TRBV11-3 and TRBJ1-1, with D possibly matching TRBD1 (5 bases). Trimming took off 1 base at V and 1 base at J, with 10 bases between the two ends. The length of the CDR3 is 15 residues. Germline V gene data show CDR1 as SGHNT and CDR2 as YENEEA. CDR3 nucleotide sequence: TGTGCCAGCAGCTTAGGCGACAGAGGGAACACTGAAGCTTTCTTT. It translates to CASSLGDRGNTEAFF.

V is TRBV7-2 and J is TRBJ1-2; tentatively, D is TRBD1 (6 bases). Germline CDR1 is SGHTA and CDR2 is FQGNSA. CDR3 length equals 13 residues. Trimming took 6 bases from V and 3 from J, leaving 11 bases between them. The DNA of the CDR3 is TGTGCCAGCAGTTGGACAGTAGACTATGGCTACACCTTC. Amino acids: CASSWTVDYGYTF.

The chain links TRBV5-8 to TRBJ1-1; D not resolved. The CDR3 extends over 14 amino acids. The germline V gene has CDR1 SGHTS and CDR2 YDEGEE. V was shortened by 4 bases and J by 1 base, with 11 bases between the two germline ends. CDR3 DNA sequence: TGTGCCAGCAGCCCAGGAACTGCGAACACTGAAGCTTTCTTT. Amino acids: CASSPGTANTEAFF.

V gene TRBV7-2 combines with J gene TRBJ1-1, with D unclear. Per germline, CDR1 SGHTA and CDR2 FQGNSA. Trimming left V 0 bases short and J 7 bases short, with 6 bases between. The CDR3 totals 12 residues. This CDR3 is CASSLAVGEAFF. DNA for the CDR3: TGTGCCAGCAGCTTAGCGGTCGGTGAAGCTTTCTTT.

The chain couples TRBV2 to TRBJ1-1; possibly TRBD1 for D (5 bases). V lost 0 bases, J lost 5 bases, and 10 bases lay in between. CDR1 SNHLY and CDR2 FYNNEI come from the germline V gene. The CDR3 has 14 amino acids. The CDR3 DNA is TGTGCCAGCAGTGAAGCCTTGAGGGGTACTGAAGCTTTCTTT. Protein sequence: CASSEALRGTEAFF.

This clone was recorded only once. V usage is TRBV2 and J usage is TRBJ2-1; D is uncertain. CDR3 size: 13 residues. Germline V lookup: CDR1 SNHLY, CDR2 FYNNEI. V dropped 6 bases and J dropped 4 bases, with 10 bases sitting between them. CDR3: CASRPDQYNEQFF. The DNA of the CDR3 is TGTGCCAGCAGACCTGACCAGTACAATGAGCAGTTCTTC.

Only a few counts were recorded for this clone. The CDR3 sequence: CASSTGQGVGYTF. CDR3 nucleotides: TGTGCCAGCAGTACGGGACAGGGGGTTGGCTACACCTTC. The chain recombines TRBV28 with TRBJ1-2; TRBD1 matches at 11 bases. Germline CDR1 is MDHEN and CDR2 is SYDVKM. The CDR3 totals 13 residues. After removal of 5 bases from V and 7 bases from J, the junction contained 3 bases not matched to a gene.

The CDR3 reads CASSPTGAGNTIYF. In DNA form, the CDR3 reads TGTGCCAGCAGCCCTACAGGGGCTGGAAACACCATATATTTT. The rearrangement links TRBV5-5 to TRBJ1-3, with 7 bases identical to TRBD1. The ends lost 4 bases at V and 2 bases at J; junction bases unmatched: 3. The CDR3 runs to 14 residues. Per the germline V gene, CDR1 is SGHKS and CDR2 is YYEKEE (reference sequence).

The chain combines TRBV10-1 with TRBJ2-3, with a weak D call TRBD2 (5 bases). V was clipped by 6 bases and J by 3 bases, with 16 bases between them. The CDR3 is 15 residues long. Germline CDR1 and CDR2: WNHNN and SYGVQD (reference sequence). CDR3 coding DNA: TGCGCCAGCAGCAACGGGATGATCATAACAGATACGCAGTATTTT. Amino acid sequence: CASSNGMIITDTQYF.

The J gene is TRBJ2-2, the V gene TRBV11-2; 13 positions match TRBD2. The J segment lost 6 bases and the V segment lost 6 bases, leaving 10 bases of the junction unmatched. CDR1 and CDR2 (germline): SGHAT, FQNNGV. This CDR3 spans 17 amino acids. This CDR3 is CASSRTSGGLMAGELFF. The CDR3 DNA follows: TGTGCCAGCAGTAGGACTAGCGGGGGCCTTATGGCCGGGGAGCTGTTTTTT.

The V gene is TRBV5-1, the J gene TRBJ1-4; D may be TRBD1 (6 bases). CDR3 length: 15 amino acids. Germline V gene lookup returns CDR1 SGHRS and CDR2 YFSETQ. The V end lost 4 bases, the J end lost 0 bases, and 10 bases lay between the germline ends. The CDR3 DNA reads as TGCGCCAGCAGCACGGGGGCAGCAACTAATGAAAAACTGTTTTTT. It yields the protein CASSTGAATNEKLFF.

This rearrangement joins TRBV24-1 to TRBJ2-1; 9 positions agree with TRBD2. Germline V lookup: CDR1 KGHDR, CDR2 SFDVKD. There are 13 residues in the CDR3. The V segment lost 9 bases and the J segment 9 bases; nucleotides outside the gene matches: 8. DNA for the CDR3: TGTGCCACCGGGGGACTAGCATTGAGTGAGCAGTTCTTC. Amino acid sequence: CATGGLALSEQFF.

The chain recombines TRBV2 with TRBJ1-4; no reliable D call. CDR3 size: 14 residues. Trimming shortened V by 8 bases and J by 5 bases, and 15 bases separated the two germline ends. Germline CDR1 and CDR2: SNHLY and FYNNEI. The CDR3 is CASAAGDQNEKLFF. The CDR3 DNA sequence: TGTGCCAGCGCAGCGGGAGATCAGAATGAAAAACTGTTTTTT. The full variable domain, in which reference TRBV2 and TRBJ1-4 provide the parts outside the CDR3, is EPEVTQTPSHQVTQMGQEVILRCVPISNHLYFYWYRQILGQKVEFLVSFYNNEISEKSEIFDDQFSVERPDGSNFTLKIRSTKLEDSAMYFCASAAGDQNEKLFFGSGTQLSVL.

The rearrangement links TRBV3-1 (or the pseudogene TRBV3-2) to TRBJ1-3; D not resolved. Germline CDR1 is LGHDT and CDR2 is YNNKEL (reference sequence). The CDR3 has 14 residues. V lost 1 base, J lost 3 bases, and 7 bases lay in between. The CDR3 here is CASSQGSGGNTIYF. The CDR3 DNA sequence: TGTGCCAGCAGCCAAGGCTCCGGTGGAAACACCATATATTTT.

This clone appeared once. V usage is TRBV7-2 and J usage is TRBJ1-1; D is possibly TRBD1 (5 bases). Germline V gives CDR1 SGHTA, CDR2 FQGNSA. Trimming cost V 4 bases and J 3 bases, with 12 bases left between them. The CDR3 has 14 amino acids. The CDR3 here is CASSYSAGDTEAFF. The CDR3 DNA follows: TGTGCCAGCAGCTATTCTGCGGGGGACACTGAAGCTTTCTTT.

This clone appeared a few times. The chain joins TRBV6-2 or TRBV6-3 to TRBJ1-2, with 8 bases lining up with TRBD1. This CDR3 contains 14 residues. V dropped 3 bases and J dropped 5; count of bases not matched to a gene: 5. Germline V gene sequence: CDR1 MNHEY, CDR2 SVGEGT. The CDR3 loop reads CASSYPGGLYGYTF. CDR3 bases: TGTGCCAGCAGTTATCCAGGGGGCCTGTATGGCTACACCTTC.

The rearrangement links TRBV7-3 to TRBJ2-3; possible D gene TRBD2, 6 bases. Germline CDR1 SGHTA, CDR2 FQGTGA. The CDR3 is 13 residues long. The V and J ends lost 4 bases and 7 bases respectively, with 12 bases between them. The CDR3 DNA follows: TGTGCCAGCAGCTCCCCGGGGGACCATACGCAGTATTTT. Translated, it gives CASSSPGDHTQYF. The full variable domain, rest sourced from reference TRBV7-3 and TRBJ2-3, is GAGVSQTPSNKVTEKGKYVELRCDPISGHTALYWYRQSLGQGPEFLIYFQGTGAADDSGLPNDRFFAVRPEGSVSTLKIQRTERGDSAVYLCASSSPGDHTQYFGPGTRLTVL.

The chain has TRBV5-6 and TRBJ2-2; TRBD1 might be the D (6 bases). The length of the CDR3 is 15 residues. CDR1 is SGHDT, CDR2 YYEEEE, per germline. V was cut by 5 bases and J by 3 bases, with 14 bases left in between. Written as DNA, the CDR3 is TGTGCCAGCAGTGTGACCGGGACACACACCGGGGAGCTGTTTTTT. The encoded protein is CASSVTGTHTGELFF.

The V and J genes are TRBV27 and TRBJ1-1; 8 bases match TRBD1. V gave up 3 bases and J gave up 0 bases; unmatched junction bases: 9. The CDR3 is made up of 17 amino acids. Germline assignment: CDR1 MNHEY and CDR2 SMNVEV (reference sequence). DNA for the CDR3: TGTGCCAGCAGTTTTTCGGTCAGGGGGCGAATGAACACTGAAGCTTTCTTT. Protein sequence: CASSFSVRGRMNTEAFF.

The chain uses TRBV20-1 and TRBJ2-7; 7 bases fit TRBD2. The CDR3 is made up of 13 amino acids. Germline CDR1 is DFQATT and CDR2 is SNEGSKA (reference sequence). With V trimmed by 3 bases and J by 3 bases, 5 bases remained unmatched. CDR3 amino acids: CSASSPSGYEQYF. The CDR3 DNA reads TGCAGTGCTAGTAGCCCTAGCGGCTACGAGCAGTACTTC.

The chain couples TRBV4-1 to TRBJ1-2; TRBD1 might be the D (5 bases). Germline loops: CDR1 MGHRA, CDR2 YSYEKL. The CDR3 consists of 15 residues. The V end was cut by 4 bases, the J end by 4 bases, with 16 bases between. CDR3: CASSPPGPTPYGYTF. CDR3 coding DNA: TGCGCCAGCAGCCCGCCGGGACCGACCCCCTATGGCTACACCTTC.

The rearrangement joins TRBV21-1 to TRBJ2-7; the D call in the table, TRBD2, was not verified against the DNA. TRBV21-1 is listed as a pseudogene. This CDR3 has 14 amino acids. This chain's CDR3 is CASSKVGGEFRQYF. CDR3 DNA sequence: TGTGCCAGCAGCAAAGTCGGCGGGGAATTTAGGCAGTACTTC.

Here the CDR3 reads CASSFHISSDEKLFF. CDR3 nucleotides: TGTGCCAGCAGCTTTCACATTTCGTCGGATGAAAAACTGTTTTTT. This chain joins TRBV13 and TRBJ1-4; D remains ambiguous. The germline V gene encodes CDR1 PRHDT and CDR2 FYEKMQ (reference sequence). CDR3 size: 15 residues. Trimming removed 3 bases at V and 6 bases at J, with 14 bases between.

This chain links TRBV9 with TRBJ2-5; D gene unclear. This CDR3 has 16 residues. Germline assignment: CDR1 SGDLS and CDR2 YYNGEE. Trimming took 0 bases from V and 4 from J, leaving 16 bases between them. The chain's CDR3 is CASSVDLHRSGETQYF. As DNA, the CDR3 is TGTGCCAGCAGCGTAGATCTCCACAGATCAGGAGAGACCCAGTACTTC.

The J gene is TRBJ1-4, the V gene TRBV3-1 (or the pseudogene TRBV3-2), with a tentative D call TRBD1 (5 bases). With 0 bases removed from V and 5 bases from J, the gap between germline ends came to 10 bases. In germline, CDR1 is LGHDT, CDR2 YNNKEL (reference sequence). CDR3 length: 15 amino acids. In DNA form, the CDR3 reads TGTGCCAGCAGCCAAGACCCCAGACAGAATGAAAAACTGTTTTTT. Protein product: CASSQDPRQNEKLFF.

This chain uses TRBV28 with TRBJ2-5; TRBD2 is a possible D gene (6 bases). Germline loops: CDR1 MDHEN, CDR2 SYDVKM. The CDR3 is 15 amino acids. Trimming removed 3 bases from V and 4 bases from J, with 15 bases in between. CDR3 sequence reads: CASSFYGGARETQYF. The CDR3 DNA reads as TGTGCCAGCAGTTTCTATGGAGGGGCTCGAGAGACCCAGTACTTC.

V and J are TRBV28 and TRBJ2-3; D not resolved. V lost 4 bases, J lost 2 bases, and 1 base lay in between. This CDR3 comprises 11 residues. Germline CDR1 and CDR2: MDHEN and SYDVKM. CDR3 sequence reads: CASSYTDTQYF. The CDR3 nucleotides read TGTGCCAGCAGTTACACAGATACGCAGTATTTT.

The rearrangement joins TRBV7-2 to TRBJ1-5, with D perhaps TRBD1 (6 bases). Trimming took 2 bases from V and 4 from J, leaving 15 bases between them. Germline CDR1 and CDR2: SGHTA and FQGNSA. The CDR3 has 16 amino acids. CDR3 region: CASSLSSTGKNQPQHF. CDR3 coding DNA: TGTGCCAGCAGCTTATCCTCAACAGGGAAGAATCAGCCCCAGCATTTT.

This chain joins TRBV4-1 and TRBJ1-3, with 8 positions matching TRBD1. The length of the CDR3 is 17 residues. The germline gives CDR1 MGHRA, CDR2 YSYEKL. Trimming removed 4 bases from V and 1 base from J; junction bases left unmatched: 9. The CDR3 DNA sequence: TGCGCCAGCAGCCCGAAAGGACAGGGAGGATCTGGAAACACCATATATTTT. Translating gives CASSPKGQGGSGNTIYF.